Described below is a single T cell receptor (beta chain) sequence and its context. This record comes from a study of control samples from healthy donors and cancer patients. TCRdb's copy holds only in-frame clones and misses some; the assay was immunoSEQ multiplex PCR. Of 40,000 to 50,000 clones listed, 93% are singletons. Per germline, CDR1 SGHAT and CDR2 FQNNGV. The CDR3 extends over 14 amino acids. Trimming cost V 5 bases and J 4 bases, with 14 bases left between them. This TCR derives from a woman in her forties or fifties with head and neck cancer. Sequenced sample: PBMCs. The rearrangement uses TRBV11-2 and TRBJ2-5, with D perhaps TRBD1 or TRBD2 (5 bases each). CDR3 DNA sequence: TGTGCCAGCAGCCCATGGGGGTCAGGAGAGACCCAGTACTTC. This encodes CASSPWGSGETQYF.